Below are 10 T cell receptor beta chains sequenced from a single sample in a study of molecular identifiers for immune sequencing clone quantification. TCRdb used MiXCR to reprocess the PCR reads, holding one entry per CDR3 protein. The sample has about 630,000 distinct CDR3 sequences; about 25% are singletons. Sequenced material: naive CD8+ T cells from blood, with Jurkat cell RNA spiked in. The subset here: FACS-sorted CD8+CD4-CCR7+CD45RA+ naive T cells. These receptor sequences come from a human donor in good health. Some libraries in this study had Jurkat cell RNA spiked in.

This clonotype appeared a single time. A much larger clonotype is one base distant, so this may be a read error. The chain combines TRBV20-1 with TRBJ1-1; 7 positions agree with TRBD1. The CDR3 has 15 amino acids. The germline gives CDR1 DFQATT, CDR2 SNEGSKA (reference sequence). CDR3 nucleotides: TGCAGTACTAGAAATTTAGGACAGGTAGTCACTGAAGCTTTCTTT. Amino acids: CSTRNLGQVVTEAFF.

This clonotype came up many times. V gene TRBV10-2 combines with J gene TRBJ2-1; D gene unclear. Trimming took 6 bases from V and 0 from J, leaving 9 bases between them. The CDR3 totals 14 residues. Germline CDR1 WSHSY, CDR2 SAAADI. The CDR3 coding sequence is TGCGCCAGCAGCACGGAGAACTCCTACAATGAGCAGTTCTTC. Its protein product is CASSTENSYNEQFF.

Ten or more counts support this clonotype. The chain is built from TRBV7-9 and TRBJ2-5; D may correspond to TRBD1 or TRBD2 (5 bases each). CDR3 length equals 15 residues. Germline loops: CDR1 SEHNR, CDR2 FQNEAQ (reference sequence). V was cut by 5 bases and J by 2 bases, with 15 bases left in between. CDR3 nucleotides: TGTGCCAGCAGCCCCGGGGCGACAGAACAAGAGACCCAGTACTTC. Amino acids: CASSPGATEQETQYF.

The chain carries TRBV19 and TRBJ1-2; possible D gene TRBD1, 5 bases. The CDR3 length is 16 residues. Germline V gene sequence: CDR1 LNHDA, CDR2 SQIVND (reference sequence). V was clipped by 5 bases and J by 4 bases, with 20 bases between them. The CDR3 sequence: CASSPYTEGFAYGYTF. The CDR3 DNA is TGTGCCAGTAGTCCATACACAGAGGGGTTCGCCTATGGCTACACCTTC. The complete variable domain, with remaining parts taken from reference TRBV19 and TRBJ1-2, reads DGGITQSPKYLFRKEGQNVTLSCEQNLNHDAMYWYRQDPGQGLRLIYYSQIVNDFQKGDIAEGYSVSREKKESFPLTVTSAQKNPTAFYLCASSPYTEGFAYGYTFGSGTRLTVV.

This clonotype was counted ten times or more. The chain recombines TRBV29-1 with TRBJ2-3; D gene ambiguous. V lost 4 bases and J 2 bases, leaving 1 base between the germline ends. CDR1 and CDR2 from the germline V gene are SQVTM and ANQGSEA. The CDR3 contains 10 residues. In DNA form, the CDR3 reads TGCAGCGTTGTCACAGATACGCAGTATTTT. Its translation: CSVVTDTQYF.

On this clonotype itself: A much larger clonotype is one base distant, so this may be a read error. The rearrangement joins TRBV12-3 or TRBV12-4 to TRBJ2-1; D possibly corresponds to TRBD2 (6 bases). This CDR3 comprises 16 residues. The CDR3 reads CAGSPEGREQYNEQFF. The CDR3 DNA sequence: TGTGCCGGCAGCCCGGAGGGCCGCGAACAGTACAATGAGCAGTTCTTC.

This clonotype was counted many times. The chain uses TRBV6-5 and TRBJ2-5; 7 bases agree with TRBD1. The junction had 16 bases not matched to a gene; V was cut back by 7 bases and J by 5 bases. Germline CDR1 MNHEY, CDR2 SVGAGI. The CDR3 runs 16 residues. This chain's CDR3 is CASTPINGQALETQYF. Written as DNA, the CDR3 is TGTGCCAGCACCCCAATTAATGGACAGGCCCTCGAGACCCAGTACTTC.

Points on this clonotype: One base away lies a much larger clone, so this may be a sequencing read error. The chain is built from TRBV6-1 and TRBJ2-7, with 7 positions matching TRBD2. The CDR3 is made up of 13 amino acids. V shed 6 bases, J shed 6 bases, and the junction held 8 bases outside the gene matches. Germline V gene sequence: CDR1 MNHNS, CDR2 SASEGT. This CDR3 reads CASREMGGPEQYF. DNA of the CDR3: TGTGCCAGCAGGGAAATGGGAGGGCCCGAGCAGTACTTC.

The chain's CDR3 is CASSLRDRGVMSTEAFF. The CDR3 region has the DNA TGTGCCAGCAGCTTAAGGGACAGGGGCGTAATGAGCACTGAAGCTTTCTTT. V and J are TRBV7-2 and TRBJ1-1, with 10 bases matching TRBD1. The CDR3 extends over 17 amino acids. Germline-derived CDR1 and CDR2 are SGHTA and FQGNSA. V lost 2 bases and J lost 4; bases outside the gene matches: 10.

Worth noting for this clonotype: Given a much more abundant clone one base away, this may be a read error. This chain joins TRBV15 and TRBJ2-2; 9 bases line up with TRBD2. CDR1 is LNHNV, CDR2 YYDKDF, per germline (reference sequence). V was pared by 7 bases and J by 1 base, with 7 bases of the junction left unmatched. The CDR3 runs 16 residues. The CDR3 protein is CATKPRAGGNTGELFF. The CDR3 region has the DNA TGTGCCACCAAGCCGAGAGCGGGAGGGAACACCGGGGAGCTGTTTTTT.